Sequencing of this T cell receptor (beta chain) was carried out in a study of CD8+ T cells in alopecia areata. The germline gives CDR1 SGHAT, CDR2 FQNNGV. V lost 4 bases to trimming and J lost 4 bases, with 8 bases between them. This CDR3 has 12 residues. Following RNA extraction, reverse transcription yielded cDNA that acted as the sequencing template. TCRdb's table, derived via immunoSEQ multiplex PCR, lists solely in-frame clones and lacks some. Of 150,000 to 200,000 clones listed, 60% are singletons. Documented treatment: oral pan-JAK inhibitor, 5-10 mg twice daily. This clone was observed a few times.

Here the sequenced sample was CD4+ T cells sorted from blood, taken at week 24, from a patient treated with tofacitinib. This receptor was identified in a human donor with alopecia areata. V gene TRBV11-2 combines with J gene TRBJ2-7; no firm D call. This CDR3 reads CASSWTSYEQYF. The CDR3 DNA sequence: TGTGCCAGCAGCTGGACCTCTTACGAGCAGTACTTC.